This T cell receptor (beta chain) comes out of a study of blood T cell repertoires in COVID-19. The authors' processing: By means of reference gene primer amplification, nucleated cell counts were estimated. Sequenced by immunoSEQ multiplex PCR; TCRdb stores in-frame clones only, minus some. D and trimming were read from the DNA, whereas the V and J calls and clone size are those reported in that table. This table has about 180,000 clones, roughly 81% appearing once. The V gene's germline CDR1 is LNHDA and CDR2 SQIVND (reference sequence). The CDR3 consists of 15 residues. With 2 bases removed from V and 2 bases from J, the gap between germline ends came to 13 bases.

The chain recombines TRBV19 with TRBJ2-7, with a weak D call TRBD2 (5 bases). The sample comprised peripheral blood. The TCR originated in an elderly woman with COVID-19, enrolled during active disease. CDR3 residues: CASSIPDWRTYEQYF. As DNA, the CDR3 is TGTGCCAGTAGTATACCCGACTGGAGGACCTACGAGCAGTACTTC.